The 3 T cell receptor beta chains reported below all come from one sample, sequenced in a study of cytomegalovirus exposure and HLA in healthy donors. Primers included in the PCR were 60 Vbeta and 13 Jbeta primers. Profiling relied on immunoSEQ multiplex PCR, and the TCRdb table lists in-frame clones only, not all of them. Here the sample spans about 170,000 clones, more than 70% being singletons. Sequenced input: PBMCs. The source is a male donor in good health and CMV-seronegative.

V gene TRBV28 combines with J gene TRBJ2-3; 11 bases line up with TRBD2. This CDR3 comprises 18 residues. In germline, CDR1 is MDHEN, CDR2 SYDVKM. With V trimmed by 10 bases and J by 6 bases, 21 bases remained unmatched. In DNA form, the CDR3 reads TGTGCCACCAACCCGACTAGCGGGGAGGGGGTGGTTTGGGATACGCAGTATTTT. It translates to CATNPTSGEGVVWDTQYF.

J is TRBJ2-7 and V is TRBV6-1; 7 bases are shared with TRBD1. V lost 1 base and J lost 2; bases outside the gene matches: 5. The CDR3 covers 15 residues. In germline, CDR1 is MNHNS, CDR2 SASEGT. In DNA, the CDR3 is TGTGCCAGCAGTGAAGAGGCGACAGGGACCTACGAGCAGTACTTC. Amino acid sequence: CASSEEATGTYEQYF.

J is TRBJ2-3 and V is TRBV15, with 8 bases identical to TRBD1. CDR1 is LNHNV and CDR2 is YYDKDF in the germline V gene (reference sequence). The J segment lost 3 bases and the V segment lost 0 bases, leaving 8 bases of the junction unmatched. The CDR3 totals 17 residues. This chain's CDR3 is CATSRDTQGVRTDTQYF. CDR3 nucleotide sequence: TGTGCCACCAGCAGAGACACACAGGGGGTGAGAACAGATACGCAGTATTTT. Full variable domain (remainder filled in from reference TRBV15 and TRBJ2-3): DAMVIQNPRYQVTQFGKPVTLSCSQTLNHNVMYWYQQKSSQAPKLLFHYYDKDFNNEADTPDNFQSRRPNTSFCFLDIRSPGLGDTAMYLCATSRDTQGVRTDTQYFGPGTRLTVL.